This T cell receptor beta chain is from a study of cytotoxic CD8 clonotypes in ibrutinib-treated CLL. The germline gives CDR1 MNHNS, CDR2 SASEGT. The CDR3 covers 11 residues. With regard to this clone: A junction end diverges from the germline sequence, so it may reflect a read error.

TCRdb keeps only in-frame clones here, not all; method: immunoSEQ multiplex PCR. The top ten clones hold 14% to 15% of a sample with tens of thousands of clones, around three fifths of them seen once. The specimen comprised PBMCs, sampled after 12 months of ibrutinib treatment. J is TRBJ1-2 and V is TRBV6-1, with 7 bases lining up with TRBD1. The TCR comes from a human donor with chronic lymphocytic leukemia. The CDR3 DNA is TGTGCCAGCAGCGGGACAGCGAAGTTACTCTTC. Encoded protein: CASSGTAKLLF.